A single sample is the source of the 17 T cell receptor beta chains below, sequenced in a study of blood T cells in healthy people across ages. Then a second PCR, running roughly 7 to 12 cycles, was carried out with a sample-barcoded 5' primer and a J-beta primer mix. TCRdb itself ran the 5' RACE reads through MiXCR, one entry per CDR3 protein. The sample has under 1,100,000 distinct CDR3 sequences, approximately 25% seen once. Separately, the same data were catalogued under a study of T cells of mothers and their children.

The specimen sequenced was blood. These TCRs come from a girl under 10 years old in good health.

The chain carries TRBV28 and TRBJ2-2, with D possibly being TRBD2 (6 bases). The CDR3 runs to 17 residues. V lost 5 bases and J lost 1, with 17 bases in between. Germline CDR1 is MDHEN and CDR2 is SYDVKM. The CDR3 here is CASSAGPIKRNTGELFF. In DNA form, the CDR3 reads TGTGCCAGCAGTGCGGGGCCAATCAAGAGGAACACCGGGGAGCTGTTTTTT.

This clonotype was detected only a few times. V and J are TRBV20-1 and TRBJ1-2; no firm D call. This CDR3 comprises 11 residues. V was cut by 5 bases and J by 8 bases, with 12 bases left in between. CDR1 is DFQATT, CDR2 SNEGSKA, per germline (reference sequence). CDR3: CSAPGSGGYTF. Written as DNA, the CDR3 is TGCAGTGCTCCCGGGAGTGGGGGCTACACCTTC.

The rearrangement links TRBV7-9 to TRBJ2-2; D gene unclear. CDR1 is SEHNR and CDR2 is FQNEAQ in the germline V gene (reference sequence). The V gene lost 1 base and the J gene lost 0 bases, with 6 bases spanning the gap. The CDR3 runs 15 residues. This CDR3 reads CASSLGRSNTGELFF. For the CDR3, the DNA is TGTGCCAGCAGCTTAGGCAGGTCGAACACCGGGGAGCTGTTTTTT.

This chain uses TRBV5-1 with TRBJ2-7, with D possibly TRBD1 on 6 matching bases. This CDR3 is built from 16 residues. Per germline, CDR1 SGHRS and CDR2 YFSETQ. Trimming pared 4 bases from V and 2 bases from J, leaving 19 bases between. CDR3 coding DNA: TGCGCCAGCAGCCCCCGGTGGGCAGGGGAAACCTACGAGCAGTACTTC. It yields the protein CASSPRWAGETYEQYF.

The chain carries TRBV11-2 and TRBJ2-1, with TRBD2 matching 9 bases. Looked up from germline, CDR1 is SGHAT and CDR2 is FQNNGV. V dropped 5 bases and J dropped 0; count of bases not matched to a gene: 2. The CDR3 contains 15 residues. As DNA, the CDR3 is TGTGCCAGCAGCCGGACTAGCGCCTCCTACAATGAGCAGTTCTTC. Protein sequence: CASSRTSASYNEQFF.

This clonotype was seen a handful of times. The V gene is TRBV20-1, the J gene TRBJ2-5; D is unclear. Trimming removed 4 bases from V and 9 bases from J, with 15 bases in between. CDR1 is DFQATT and CDR2 is SNEGSKA in the germline V gene (reference sequence). CDR3 size: 12 residues. The CDR3 region is CSAKARFEAQYF. The CDR3 DNA is TGCAGTGCTAAGGCTAGGTTTGAGGCCCAGTACTTC.

The rearrangement links TRBV7-9 to TRBJ2-5, with 9 bases aligning to TRBD2. The end of the DNA aligns better with TRBJ2-1, so the J call may be wrong. The CDR3 consists of 16 residues. The germline V gene has CDR1 SEHNR and CDR2 FQNEAQ (reference sequence). The CDR3 coding sequence is TGTGCCAGCAGCCCTTTGCTAGCGGGAACCCACAATGAGCAGTTCTTC. Its protein product is CASSPLLAGTHNEQFF.

The V gene is TRBV7-3, the J gene TRBJ2-1; D possibly uses TRBD1 or TRBD2 (7 bases each). The CDR3 covers 16 residues. CDR1 and CDR2 from the germline V gene are SGHTA and FQGTGA. Trimming removed 3 bases from V and 4 bases from J, with 16 bases in between. As DNA, the CDR3 is TGTGCCAGCAGCTTGGGAGCGGGACAGCCTTACAATGAGCAGTTCTTC. This encodes CASSLGAGQPYNEQFF.

This clonotype turned up a few times. The rearrangement uses TRBV7-6 and TRBJ2-5; 7 positions match TRBD1. The DNA end is more similar to TRBJ2-1, so the J call may be wrong. CDR3 length: 16 residues. In germline, CDR1 is SGHVS, CDR2 FNYEAQ. CDR3 region: CASSWNPGQPANEQFF. The CDR3 DNA sequence: TGTGCCAGCAGCTGGAATCCGGGACAGCCGGCCAATGAGCAGTTCTTC.

The chain couples TRBV20-1 to TRBJ2-1; no clear D. The germline V gene encodes CDR1 DFQATT and CDR2 SNEGSKA (reference sequence). The ends were cut back, 6 bases at V and 0 bases at J, with 12 bases in the middle. The CDR3 sequence is 14 residues long. The CDR3 loop reads CSAIDWSSYNEQFF. The CDR3, as DNA: TGCAGTGCCATTGACTGGAGCTCCTACAATGAGCAGTTCTTC.

In its sample, this clonotype was seen a few times. V and J are TRBV27 and TRBJ2-3; D is perhaps TRBD2 (5 bases). This CDR3 comprises 14 residues. The V end was cut by 6 bases, the J end by 2 bases, with 12 bases between. Germline CDR1 MNHEY, CDR2 SMNVEV (reference sequence). DNA of the CDR3: TGTGCCAGCAGGGAGCGGCGAAACACAGATACGCAGTATTTT. It yields the protein CASRERRNTDTQYF.

In its sample, this clonotype was seen a few times. This sequence may be a read error, since a much larger clone differs from it by one base. The chain joins TRBV7-2 to TRBJ2-2; D remains ambiguous. Germline V CDR1 and CDR2: SGHTA, FQGNSA. CDR3 length equals 12 residues. V lost 5 bases and J 4 bases, leaving 5 bases between the germline ends. The CDR3, as DNA: TGTGCCAGCAGCCAGATCACCGGGGAGCTGTTTTTT. It specifies CASSQITGELFF. The full variable domain, completed using reference TRBV7-2 and TRBJ2-2, is GAGVSQSPSNKVTEKGKDVELRCDPISGHTALYWYRQSLGQGLEFLIYFQGNSAPDKSGLPSDRFSAERTGGSVSTLTIQRTQQEDSAVYLCASSQITGELFFGEGSRLTVL.

This clonotype occurred once. It may be a read error: a sequence one base away is much more abundant. The CDR3 bases are TGCGCCAGCAGCCAAGATTGGGGCTATGGCTACACCTTC. Protein product: CASSQDWGYGYTF. This chain connects TRBV4-1 to TRBJ1-2; D gene unclear. Germline loops: CDR1 MGHRA, CDR2 YSYEKL. This CDR3 has 13 amino acids. V was cut by 0 bases and J by 4 bases, with 6 bases left in between.

CDR3 region: CSVGTSGSSYNEQFF. The CDR3 DNA reads as TGCAGCGTAGGGACTAGCGGGAGCTCCTACAATGAGCAGTTCTTC. V is TRBV29-1 and J is TRBJ2-1; 14 bases align to TRBD2. The CDR3 spans 15 residues. Germline V CDR1 and CDR2: SQVTM, ANQGSEA. The trim removed 6 bases at V and 0 bases at J, leaving 1 base unmatched.

In this sample, this clonotype turned up a few times. The chain uses TRBV27 and TRBJ1-4; D not certain. Trimming took 4 bases from V and 5 from J, leaving 8 bases between them. Germline V gene data show CDR1 as MNHEY and CDR2 as SMNVEV (reference sequence). The CDR3 totals 13 residues. As DNA, the CDR3 is TGTGCCAGCAGTTCTCTCCTAAATGAAAAACTGTTTTTT. Amino acid sequence: CASSSLLNEKLFF.

In its sample, this clonotype was seen a few times. The chain joins TRBV6-6 to TRBJ1-6; D gene uncertain. Germline V lookup: CDR1 MNHNY, CDR2 SVGAGI (reference sequence). This CDR3 has 14 amino acids. V lost 0 bases and J lost 10, with 10 bases in between. The CDR3 bases are TGTGCCAGCAGTTACTCGTACGGACGCTCACCCCTCCACTTT. Protein: CASSYSYGRSPLHF.

This clonotype has a handful of counts. The rearrangement uses TRBV19 and TRBJ2-5, with 9 bases matching TRBD2. CDR3 length equals 15 residues. Germline CDR1 is LNHDA and CDR2 is SQIVND (reference sequence). J lost 5 bases, V lost 4 bases, and 8 bases had no gene match. The CDR3 region has the DNA TGTGCCAGTAGTAGTCCTAGCGGGAATGGGGAGACCCAGTACTTC. It encodes CASSSPSGNGETQYF. The full variable domain, in which reference TRBV19 and TRBJ2-5 provide the parts outside the CDR3, is DGGITQSPKYLFRKEGQNVTLSCEQNLNHDAMYWYRQDPGQGLRLIYYSQIVNDFQKGDIAEGYSVSREKKESFPLTVTSAQKNPTAFYLCASSSPSGNGETQYFGPGTRLLVL.